Listed below are T cell receptor beta chains from one sample, sequenced in a study of blood T cell repertoires in COVID-19. Sequenced by immunoSEQ multiplex PCR; TCRdb stores in-frame clones only, minus some. The sample lists around 250,000 clones; 65% to 85% were seen once. The sample comprised peripheral blood. The receptor source for this set is a woman between 40 and 50 years old who had recovered from COVID-19. CDR3s include the opening cysteine and the closing phenylalanine or tryptophan. A D gene is named only where the DNA matches it firmly. Size is omitted from some rows. Given values are once, few, many or a class for expanded clones.

abundance	v_gene	j_gene	d_gene	CDR3nt	CDR3aa
NA	TRBV30	TRBJ1-1	NA	TGTGCCTGGAGTGGGGGGCACCCGGGGACTGAAGCTTTCTTT	CAWSGGHPGTEAFF
NA	TRBV6-5	TRBJ1-1	NA	TGTGCCAGCACCCTAGTTGGTACTGAAGCTTTCTTT	CASTLVGTEAFF
NA	TRBV5-1	TRBJ2-3	TRBD1	TGCGCCAGCAGCTTACAGGGGGCTGGAGATACGCAGTATTTT	CASSLQGAGDTQYF
NA	TRBV19	TRBJ1-3	TRBD1	TGTGCCAGTAGATTGACCGGGACAGTCTCTGGAAACACCATATATTTT	CASRLTGTVSGNTIYF
NA	TRBV5-6	TRBJ1-1	NA	TGTGCCAGCAGCTTGGGTAGGACAAACACTGAAGCTTTCTTT	CASSLGRTNTEAFF
NA	TRBV6-5	TRBJ2-7	TRBD2	TGTGCCAGCAGTTCGGCGGGACTACTGAGCTCCTACGAGCAGTACTTC	CASSSAGLLSSYEQYF
NA	TRBV6-5	TRBJ1-2	TRBD1	TGTGCCAGCAAAAGACAGGGGTATGGCTACACCTTC	CASKRQGYGYTF
NA	TRBV19	TRBJ1-4	NA	TGTGCCAGCAACGGGGGGACCCGTGAAAAACTGTTTTTT	CASNGGTREKLFF
NA	TRBV3-1/TRBV3-2	TRBJ1-4	TRBD1	TGTGCCAGCAGCCAAGACCAGACAGGGGGCCGAGAAAAACTGTTTTTT	CASSQDQTGGREKLFF
NA	TRBV6-1	TRBJ1-2	NA	TGTGCCAGCAGTGAAGGTGGGGGAGGCTATGGCTACACCTTC	CASSEGGGGYGYTF
NA	TRBV15	TRBJ2-7	NA	TGTGCCACCAGCAGGTCCAACATCTACGAGCAGTACTTC	CATSRSNIYEQYF
NA	TRBV29-1	TRBJ1-1	TRBD1	TGCAGCACACAGGGGATGGGGGCGAACACTGAAGCTTTCTTT	CSTQGMGANTEAFF
few	TRBV28	TRBJ2-7	TRBD2	TGTGCCAGCAGTTTTACGGGGGGGCCTTCCTACGAGCAGTACTTC	CASSFTGGPSYEQYF
once	TRBV10-3	TRBJ2-5	TRBD1	TGTGCCATCAGTGGGACGACAGGGCAAGAGACCCAGTACTTC	CAISGTTGQETQYF
NA	TRBV19	TRBJ2-2	TRBD2	TGTGCCAGTAAGCGGGGGGGCCAGGGCACCGGGGAGCTGTTTTTT	CASKRGGQGTGELFF
NA	TRBV5-5	TRBJ1-1	NA	TGTGCCAGCAGCGCAGGGCCTACTGAAGCTTTCTTT	CASSAGPTEAFF
few	TRBV4-1	TRBJ2-2	NA	TGCGCCAGCAGCCATCTCGGGGGGAACACCGGGGAGCTGTTTTTT	CASSHLGGNTGELFF
once	TRBV28	TRBJ2-3	TRBD2	TGTGCCAGCAGTTTAATTATTACTAGCGGGGGATCAAGGTCTACTAGCACAGATACGCAGTATTTT	CASSLIITSGGSRSTSTDTQYF
NA	TRBV5-1	TRBJ2-7	NA	TGCGCCAGCAGCTTGACGACAGTAGGGGAGCAGTACTTC	CASSLTTVGEQYF
NA	TRBV2	TRBJ1-6	NA	TGTGCCAGCAGGGGGGGAGGGGACTCACCCCTCCACTTT	CASRGGGDSPLHF
once	TRBV27	TRBJ1-3	TRBD1	TGTGCCAGCTCACCCTCCGGGACAGGGGAGGGAAACACCATATATTTT	CASSPSGTGEGNTIYF
NA	TRBV18	TRBJ2-1	TRBD2	TGTGCCAGCTCACCGGGACTAGCCGATGAGCAGTTCTTC	CASSPGLADEQFF
NA	TRBV4-1	TRBJ1-3	NA	TGCGCCAGCAGTCAAAGCGGGCAGGTGAACTCTGGAAACACCATATATTTT	CASSQSGQVNSGNTIYF
NA	TRBV2	TRBJ1-5	NA	TGTGCCAGCAGAGCCGACAGTTTTCAGCCCCAGCATTTT	CASRADSFQPQHF
NA	TRBV20-1	TRBJ2-1	TRBD1	TGCAGTGCTAGTCCCACAGGGGCCCCTCAGTTCTTC	CSASPTGAPQFF
NA	TRBV13	TRBJ2-2	NA	TGTGCCAGCAGCTTAGCGGGGGTGACCGGGGAGCTGTTTTTT	CASSLAGVTGELFF
NA	TRBV30	TRBJ1-1	NA	TGTGCCTGGAGTCCCCAGAACACTGAAGCTTTCTTT	CAWSPQNTEAFF
NA	TRBV18	TRBJ1-1	TRBD1	TGTGCCAGCTCACCGACAGGGCGCACTGAAGCTTTCTTT	CASSPTGRTEAFF
NA	TRBV7-9	TRBJ2-7	TRBD1	TGTGCCAGCAGCTTGACAGGGATCGAGCAGTACTTC	CASSLTGIEQYF
NA	TRBV3-1/TRBV3-2	TRBJ2-5	TRBD2	TGTGCCAGCAGCGAGGGCATTAGCGGGGGGTACCAAGAGACCCAGTACTTC	CASSEGISGGYQETQYF
NA	TRBV20-1	TRBJ1-4	NA	TGCAGTGCCCCGACAGTTGAAAAACTGTTTTTT	CSAPTVEKLFF